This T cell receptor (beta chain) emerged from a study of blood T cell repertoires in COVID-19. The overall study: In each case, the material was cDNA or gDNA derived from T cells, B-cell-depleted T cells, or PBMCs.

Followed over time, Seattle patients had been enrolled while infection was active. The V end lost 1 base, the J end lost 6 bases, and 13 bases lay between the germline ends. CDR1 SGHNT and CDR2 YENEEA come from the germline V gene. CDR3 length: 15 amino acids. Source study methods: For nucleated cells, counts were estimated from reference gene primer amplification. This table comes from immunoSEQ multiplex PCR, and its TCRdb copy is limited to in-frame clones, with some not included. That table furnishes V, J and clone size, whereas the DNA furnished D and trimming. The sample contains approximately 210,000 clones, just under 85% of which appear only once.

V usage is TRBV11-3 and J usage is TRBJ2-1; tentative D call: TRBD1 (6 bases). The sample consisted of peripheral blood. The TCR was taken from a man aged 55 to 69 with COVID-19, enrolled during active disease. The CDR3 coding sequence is TGTGCCAGCAGCTTAGGGAGGACAGCTTCCAATGAGCAGTTCTTC. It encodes CASSLGRTASNEQFF.